This T cell receptor beta chain is drawn from a study of T cell changes during pregnancy in multiple sclerosis. Repertoires were generated with immunoSEQ multiplex PCR, while TCRdb's copy carries only in-frame clones and drops some. The table records some 24,000 clones, 90% of them present only once. The length of the CDR3 is 13 residues. The junction had 5 bases not matched to a gene; V was cut back by 8 bases and J by 2 bases. The germline V gene has CDR1 MDHEN and CDR2 SYDVKM. The TCR was taken from a female donor in good health, enrolled as a control in a pregnancy study. This chain links TRBV28 with TRBJ2-7, with 8 bases matching TRBD1. The sample consisted of CD8+ T cells from peripheral blood mononuclear cells, taken in the third trimester of pregnancy. CDR3 sequence reads: CASGRDRTYEQYF. The CDR3, as DNA: TGTGCCAGCGGCCGGGACAGGACCTACGAGCAGTACTTC.